Given below is one TCR beta chain in context. Its antigen is not known. This specimen includes other DNA sequences encoding the same CDR3. As defined, naive CD8 cells were CD45RO-negative and positively selected for CCR7, with terminally differentiated effector memory CD45RA+ cells excluded. The CDR3 is made up of 14 amino acids. V was trimmed by 5 bases and J by 0 bases, leaving 8 bases between them. The V gene's germline CDR1 is SEHNR and CDR2 FQNEAQ (reference sequence). The data stem from a study of shared clonotypes between healthy human individuals. Findings and limits, study-wide: How much donors shared clonotypes was expected to be affected by sequencing depth. The study generally estimated greater richness for naive than memory subsets. Although depth was large, rarefaction showed that sequencing of the sorted subsets was incomplete. Donor scarcity curtailed the genetic and exposure-history diversity represented herein.

TCRdb keeps only in-frame clones here, not all; method: immunoSEQ multiplex PCR. The table includes about 2.1 million clones, 85% to 95% detected once. Sequencing used naive CD8+ T cells from PBMCs. This TCR derives from a man between 18 and 29 years old in good health. Some clones in this sample may be carry-over from other donors' samples. This chain connects TRBV7-9 to TRBJ1-3; D call uncertain. The CDR3 DNA follows: TGTGCCAGCAGCCCCCCTAGCTCTGGAAACACCATATATTTT. Translated: CASSPPSSGNTIYF.